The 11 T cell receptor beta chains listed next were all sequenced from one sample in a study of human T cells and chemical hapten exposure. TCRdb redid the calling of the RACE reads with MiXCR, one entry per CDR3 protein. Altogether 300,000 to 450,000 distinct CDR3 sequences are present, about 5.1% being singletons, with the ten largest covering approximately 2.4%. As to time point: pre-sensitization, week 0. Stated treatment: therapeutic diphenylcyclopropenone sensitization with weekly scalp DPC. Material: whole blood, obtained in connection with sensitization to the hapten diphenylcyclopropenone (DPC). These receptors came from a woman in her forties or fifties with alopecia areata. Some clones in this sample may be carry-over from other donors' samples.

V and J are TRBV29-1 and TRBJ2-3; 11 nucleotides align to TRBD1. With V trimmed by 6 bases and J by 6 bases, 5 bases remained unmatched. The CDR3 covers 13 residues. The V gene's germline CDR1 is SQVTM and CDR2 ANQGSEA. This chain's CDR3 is CSVGQGAMDTQYF. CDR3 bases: TGCAGCGTCGGACAGGGGGCGATGGATACGCAGTATTTT.

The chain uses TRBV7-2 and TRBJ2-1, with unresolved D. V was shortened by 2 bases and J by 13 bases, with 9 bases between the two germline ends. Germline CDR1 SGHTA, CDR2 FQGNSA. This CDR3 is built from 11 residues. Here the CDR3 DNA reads TGTGCCAGCAGCTTAAAAGCAACCCAGTTCTTC. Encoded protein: CASSLKATQFF.

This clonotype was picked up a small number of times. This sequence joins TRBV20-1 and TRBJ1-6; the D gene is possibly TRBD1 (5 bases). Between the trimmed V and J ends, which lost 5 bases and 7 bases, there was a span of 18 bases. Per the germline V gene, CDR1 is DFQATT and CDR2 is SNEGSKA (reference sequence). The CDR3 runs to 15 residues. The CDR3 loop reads CSAGSLGDGNSPLHF. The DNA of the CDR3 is TGCAGTGCTGGGTCCCTCGGGGACGGCAATTCACCCCTCCACTTT.

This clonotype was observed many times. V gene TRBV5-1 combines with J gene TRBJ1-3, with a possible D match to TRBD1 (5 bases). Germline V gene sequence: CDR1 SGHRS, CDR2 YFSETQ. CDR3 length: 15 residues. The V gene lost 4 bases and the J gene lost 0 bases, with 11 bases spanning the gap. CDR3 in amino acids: CASSRDGSSGNTIYF. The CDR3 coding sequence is TGCGCCAGCAGCAGGGACGGCAGCTCTGGAAACACCATATATTTT.

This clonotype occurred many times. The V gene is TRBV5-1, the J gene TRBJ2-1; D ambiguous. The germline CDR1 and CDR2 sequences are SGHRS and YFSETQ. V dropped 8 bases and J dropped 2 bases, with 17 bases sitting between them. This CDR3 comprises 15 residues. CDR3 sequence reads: CASSSGSRTYNEQFF. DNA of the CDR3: TGCGCCAGTTCTTCCGGGTCGCGAACCTACAATGAGCAGTTCTTC.

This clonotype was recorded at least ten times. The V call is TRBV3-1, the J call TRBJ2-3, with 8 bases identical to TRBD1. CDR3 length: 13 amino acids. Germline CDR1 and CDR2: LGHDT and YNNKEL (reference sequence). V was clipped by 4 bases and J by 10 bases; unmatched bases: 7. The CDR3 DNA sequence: TGTGCCAGCAGCCGAGACAGGGGAACGGCGCAGTATTTT. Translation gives CASSRDRGTAQYF.

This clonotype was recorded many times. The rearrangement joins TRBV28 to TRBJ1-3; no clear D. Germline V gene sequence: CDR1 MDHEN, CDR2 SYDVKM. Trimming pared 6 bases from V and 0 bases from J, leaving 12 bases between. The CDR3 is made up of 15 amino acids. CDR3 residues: CASRSPGYSGNTIYF. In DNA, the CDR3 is TGTGCCAGCAGGTCCCCCGGCTACTCTGGAAACACCATATATTTT.

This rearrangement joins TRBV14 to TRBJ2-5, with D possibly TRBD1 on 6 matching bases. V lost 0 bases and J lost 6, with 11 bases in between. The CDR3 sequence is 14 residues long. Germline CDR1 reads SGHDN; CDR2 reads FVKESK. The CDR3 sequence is CASSQEGGTKTQYF. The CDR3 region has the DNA TGTGCCAGCAGCCAAGAAGGGGGTACGAAGACCCAGTACTTC.

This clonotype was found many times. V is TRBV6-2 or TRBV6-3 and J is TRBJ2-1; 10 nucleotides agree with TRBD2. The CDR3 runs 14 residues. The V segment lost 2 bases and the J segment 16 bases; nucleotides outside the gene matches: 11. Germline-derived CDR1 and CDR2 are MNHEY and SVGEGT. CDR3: CASSYMASGRGNFF. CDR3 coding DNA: TGTGCCAGCAGTTACATGGCTAGCGGGAGAGGTAATTTCTTC.

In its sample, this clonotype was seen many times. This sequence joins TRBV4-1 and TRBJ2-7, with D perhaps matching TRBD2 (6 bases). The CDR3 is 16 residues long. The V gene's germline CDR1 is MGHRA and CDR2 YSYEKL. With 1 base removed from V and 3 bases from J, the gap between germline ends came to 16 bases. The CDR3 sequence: CASSQVFDSRGYEQYF. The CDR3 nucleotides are TGCGCCAGCAGCCAAGTTTTTGACTCGCGGGGCTACGAGCAGTACTTC.

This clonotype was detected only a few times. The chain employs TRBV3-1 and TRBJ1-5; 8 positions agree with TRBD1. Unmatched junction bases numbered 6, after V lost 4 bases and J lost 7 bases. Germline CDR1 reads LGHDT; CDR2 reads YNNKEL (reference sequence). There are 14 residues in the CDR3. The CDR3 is CASSPTGGRQPQHF. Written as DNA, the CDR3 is TGTGCCAGCAGCCCTACAGGGGGAAGACAGCCCCAGCATTTT.